A selection of T cell receptor beta chains follows, all from one sample in a study of control samples from healthy donors and cancer patients. TCRdb keeps only in-frame clones here, not all; method: immunoSEQ multiplex PCR. The table includes about 54,000 clones, approximately 95% detected once. Sequencing was carried out using blood. These receptors were collected from a woman under 40 in good health. CDR3s include the opening cysteine and the closing phenylalanine or tryptophan. Each record gives: CDR3 DNA, CDR3 protein, D gene, V gene, J gene, clone size. D genes are given only for firm matches. Clone size is stated in some rows and not others, as once, few, many or a class when expanded.

TGTGCCAGCAGTTTGCGGGAGGGCCCCTACAATGAGCAGTTCTTC	CASSLREGPYNEQFF	TRBD2	TRBV27	TRBJ2-1	-
TGTGCCACCAGCAGAGGCGAGACCTACGAGCAGTACTTC	CATSRGETYEQYF	-	TRBV15	TRBJ2-7	once
TGTGCCAGCAGTTTAAGCTTGACAGGGCATGGCTACACCTTC	CASSLSLTGHGYTF	TRBD1	TRBV27	TRBJ1-2	once
TGCGCCAGCAGCTTGGAGGGCCAAAGGAATTCACCCCTCCACTTT	CASSLEGQRNSPLHF	-	TRBV5-1	TRBJ1-6	once
TGCGCCAGCAGTCAACTCCATCTGTCTCTAGCGGAGGCTTGGCTTGTCGACACAGATACGCAGTATTTT	CASSQLHLSLAEAWLVDTDTQYF	TRBD2	TRBV23-1	TRBJ2-3	-
TGCGCCAGCAGCTTGGAACACGGCTACGAGCAGTACTTC	CASSLEHGYEQYF	-	TRBV5-1	TRBJ2-7	-
TGTGCCAGCAGCTCAGGACAGGGCCAAACCATGCACTTC	CASSSGQGQTMHF	TRBD1	TRBV11-2	TRBJ2-7	-
TGTGCCAGTAGTACAACAAACACTGAAGCTTTCTTT	CASSTTNTEAFF	-	TRBV19	TRBJ1-1	-
TGCGCCAGCAGCAGAGCCGGGACAGGGGGCTCCTACGAGCAGTACTTC	CASSRAGTGGSYEQYF	TRBD1	TRBV5-1	TRBJ2-7	-
TGCGCCAGCAGCTTGGAATCATCAGGGACTGAAGCTTTCTTT	CASSLESSGTEAFF	-	TRBV5-1	TRBJ1-1	-
TGTGCCAGCAGCGTCGGACAAACCTATGGCTACACCTTC	CASSVGQTYGYTF	-	TRBV9	TRBJ1-2	-
TGTGCCAGCAGTCCCGGACAGGGGGCTAATGAAAAACTGTTTTTT	CASSPGQGANEKLFF	TRBD1	TRBV28	TRBJ1-4	-
TGTGCCAGCTCACCCGACAGGGGGAACACTGAAGCTTTCTTT	CASSPDRGNTEAFF	TRBD1	TRBV18	TRBJ1-1	-
TGTGCCAGCAGCCGTAAGGGGGTTACAGCCGTTTTCGCGAACACCGGGGAGCTGTTTTTT	CASSRKGVTAVFANTGELFF	-	TRBV3-1/TRBV3-2	TRBJ2-2	-
TGTGCCAGCAGTGAAGTTGGGGGTTCGGACATTCAGTACTTC	CASSEVGGSDIQYF	-	TRBV2	TRBJ2-4	-